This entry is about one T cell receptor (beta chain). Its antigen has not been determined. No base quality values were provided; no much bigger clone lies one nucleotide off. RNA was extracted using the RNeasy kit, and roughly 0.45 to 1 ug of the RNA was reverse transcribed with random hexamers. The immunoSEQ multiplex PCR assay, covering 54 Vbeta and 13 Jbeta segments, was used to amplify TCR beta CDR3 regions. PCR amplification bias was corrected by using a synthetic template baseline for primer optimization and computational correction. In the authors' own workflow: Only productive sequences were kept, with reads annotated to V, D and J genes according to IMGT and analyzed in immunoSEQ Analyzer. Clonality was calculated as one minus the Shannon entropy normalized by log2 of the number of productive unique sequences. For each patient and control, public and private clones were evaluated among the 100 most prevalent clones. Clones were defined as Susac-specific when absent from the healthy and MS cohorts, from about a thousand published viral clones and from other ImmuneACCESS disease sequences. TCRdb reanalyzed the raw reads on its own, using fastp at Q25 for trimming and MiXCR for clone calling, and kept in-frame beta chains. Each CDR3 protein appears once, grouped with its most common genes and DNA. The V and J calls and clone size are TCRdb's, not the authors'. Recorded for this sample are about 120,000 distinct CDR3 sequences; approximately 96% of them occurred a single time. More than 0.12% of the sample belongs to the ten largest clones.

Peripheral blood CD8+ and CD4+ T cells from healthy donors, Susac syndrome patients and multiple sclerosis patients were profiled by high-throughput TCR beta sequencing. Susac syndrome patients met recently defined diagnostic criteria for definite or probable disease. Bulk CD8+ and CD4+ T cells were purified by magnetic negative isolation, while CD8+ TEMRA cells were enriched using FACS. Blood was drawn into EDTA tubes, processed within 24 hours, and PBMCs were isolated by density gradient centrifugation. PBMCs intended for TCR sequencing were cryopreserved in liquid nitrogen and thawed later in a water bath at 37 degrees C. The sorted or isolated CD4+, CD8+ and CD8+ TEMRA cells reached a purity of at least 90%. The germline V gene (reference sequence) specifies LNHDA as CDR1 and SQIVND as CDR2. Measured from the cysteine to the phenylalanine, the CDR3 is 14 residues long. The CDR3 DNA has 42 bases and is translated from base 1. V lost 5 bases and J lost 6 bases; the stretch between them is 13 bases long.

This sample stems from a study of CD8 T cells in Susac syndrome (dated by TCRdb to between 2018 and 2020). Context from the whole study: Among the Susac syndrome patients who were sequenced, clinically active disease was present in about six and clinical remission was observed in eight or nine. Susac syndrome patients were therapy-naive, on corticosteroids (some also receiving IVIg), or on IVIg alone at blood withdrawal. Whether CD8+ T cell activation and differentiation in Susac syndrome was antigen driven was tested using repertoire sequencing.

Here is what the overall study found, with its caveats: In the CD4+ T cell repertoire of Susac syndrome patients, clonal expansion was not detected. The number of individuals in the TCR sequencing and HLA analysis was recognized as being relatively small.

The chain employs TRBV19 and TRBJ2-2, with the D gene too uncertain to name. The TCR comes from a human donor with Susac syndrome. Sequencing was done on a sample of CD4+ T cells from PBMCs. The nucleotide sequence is TGTGCCAGTAGTGTACCCGCCCGCGCCGGGGAGCTGTTTTTT. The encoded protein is CASSVPARAGELFF.